The 16 T cell receptor beta chains below were found in one sample sequenced in a study of response to subunit inactivated influenza vaccine. TCRdb fed the RT-PCR reads into MiXCR, producing one record per CDR3 protein. The sample has over 800,000 distinct CDR3 sequences; 21% are singletons. The material was PBMCs from blood, obtained more than 4 days after vaccination. The receptors originated from a man aged 45-65 years who received an inactivated influenza vaccine.

The rearrangement joins TRBV9 to TRBJ2-2, with D perhaps matching TRBD1 (5 bases). The germline CDR1 and CDR2 sequences are SGDLS and YYNGEE. Trimming stripped 0 bases from V and 6 bases from J, with 6 bases between. The CDR3 is made up of 13 amino acids. CDR3 region: CASSVEQAGELFF. The CDR3 DNA is TGTGCCAGCAGCGTAGAACAGGCCGGGGAGCTGTTTTTT.

The J gene is TRBJ1-2, the V gene TRBV5-1; TRBD1 matches at 7 bases. CDR3 size: 13 residues. Losses at the gene ends were 4 bases for V and 5 bases for J; bases not matched to a gene: 5. Germline-derived CDR1 and CDR2 are SGHRS and YFSETQ. The CDR3 sequence is CASSIETGYGYTF. For the CDR3, the DNA is TGCGCCAGCAGCATCGAGACAGGGTATGGCTACACCTTC.

The gene calls are TRBV6-2 or TRBV6-3 and TRBJ2-7; tentative D call: TRBD1 (6 bases). Trimming left V 5 bases short and J 6 bases short, with 20 bases between. The CDR3 length is 15 residues. CDR1 is MNHEY, CDR2 SVGEGT, per germline. CDR3 sequence reads: CASSVSGTRVGEQYF. CDR3 nucleotide sequence: TGTGCCAGCAGTGTTTCCGGGACAAGAGTAGGCGAGCAGTACTTC.

There are a few counts of this clonotype. CDR3 nucleotide sequence: TGTGCCAGCAGCCAAGATGGAGTAGGTAGCCAAGAGACCCAGTACTTC. It encodes CASSQDGVGSQETQYF. The chain joins TRBV4-2 to TRBJ2-5; D is ambiguous. The CDR3 is made up of 16 amino acids. The V gene's germline CDR1 is LGHNA and CDR2 YNFKEQ. V was clipped by 0 bases and J by 1 base, with 12 bases between them.

In its sample, this clonotype was seen many times. The V call is TRBV12-3 or TRBV12-4, the J call TRBJ1-1, with D perhaps matching TRBD1 (5 bases). Deletions cut 1 base from V and 1 base from J, with 10 bases between. The CDR3 sequence is 15 residues long. This CDR3 is CASSLDLGGNTEAFF. The CDR3 DNA is TGTGCCAGCAGTTTAGATCTGGGGGGGAACACTGAAGCTTTCTTT.

This rearrangement joins TRBV4-1 to TRBJ2-5; either TRBD1 or TRBD2 may supply D (5 bases each). Per the germline V gene, CDR1 is MGHRA and CDR2 is YSYEKL. V dropped 6 bases and J dropped 4 bases, with 15 bases sitting between them. CDR3 size: 14 residues. Here the CDR3 reads CASRVGPLGETQYF. As DNA, the CDR3 is TGCGCCAGCAGGGTGGGACCGCTGGGAGAGACCCAGTACTTC.

This chain joins TRBV2 and TRBJ2-1; no reliable D call. This CDR3 has 12 amino acids. Germline V lookup: CDR1 SNHLY, CDR2 FYNNEI. V lost 6 bases and J lost 7, with 10 bases in between. The CDR3: CASRELQNEQFF. CDR3 bases: TGTGCCAGCAGGGAACTGCAAAATGAGCAGTTCTTC.

The chain couples TRBV15 to TRBJ1-2; 7 bases match TRBD1. V dropped 5 bases and J dropped 2; count of bases not matched to a gene: 5. Germline-derived CDR1 and CDR2 are LNHNV and YYDKDF (reference sequence). This CDR3 comprises 14 residues. The CDR3 here is CATSYAGGNYGYTF. Here the CDR3 DNA reads TGTGCCACCAGCTATGCAGGGGGGAACTATGGCTACACCTTC.

This clonotype was counted a single time. The chain uses TRBV7-9 and TRBJ2-2; D may be TRBD2 (6 bases). V was trimmed by 4 bases and J by 6 bases, leaving 18 bases between them. CDR1 SEHNR and CDR2 FQNEAQ come from the germline V gene (reference sequence). This CDR3 is built from 16 residues. CDR3 sequence: CASSSLDSGGAGELFF. DNA for the CDR3: TGTGCCAGCAGCTCATTGGATAGTGGAGGGGCCGGGGAGCTGTTTTTT.

The chain combines TRBV4-2 with TRBJ2-1, with 7 bases identical to TRBD2. The V gene end was trimmed by 0 bases and the J gene end by 6 bases; junction bases not matched to a gene: 11. CDR1 is LGHNA, CDR2 YNFKEQ, per germline. The CDR3 runs 17 residues. CDR3 loop: CASSQDRRSGIGNEQFF. In nucleotides, the CDR3 is TGTGCCAGCAGCCAAGATAGAAGGAGCGGGATAGGCAATGAGCAGTTCTTC.

This clonotype occurred a few times. The V gene is TRBV6-1, the J gene TRBJ2-2; TRBD1 might be the D (6 bases). Trimming left V 10 bases short and J 5 bases short, with 17 bases between. This CDR3 has 14 amino acids. From germline, CDR1 is MNHNS and CDR2 SASEGT. The CDR3, as DNA: TGTGCCACGAGGGCACAGGGCGCTACCGGGGAGCTGTTTTTT. This codes for CATRAQGATGELFF.

The CDR3 DNA is TGCAGCGTCGTAGGACAGGGGAAAGGGGAAAAACTGTTTTTT. Translated, it gives CSVVGQGKGEKLFF. The chain has TRBV29-1 and TRBJ1-4; 9 bases agree with TRBD1. Germline V gives CDR1 SQVTM, CDR2 ANQGSEA. The CDR3 consists of 14 residues. V was pared by 6 bases and J by 8 bases, with 10 bases of the junction left unmatched.

This clonotype was recorded many times. This chain connects TRBV5-6 to TRBJ1-5, with D hard to call. The germline CDR1 and CDR2 sequences are SGHDT and YYEEEE. V lost 4 bases, J lost 1 base, and 15 bases lay in between. This CDR3 spans 16 amino acids. Here the CDR3 DNA reads TGTGCCAGCAGCGGGTCCGGGAGCTTAAGCAATCAGCCCCAGCATTTT. Amino acids: CASSGSGSLSNQPQHF.

The gene calls are TRBV5-1 and TRBJ1-6; the D gene is possibly TRBD1 (5 bases). The CDR3 consists of 14 residues. The V and J ends lost 0 bases and 8 bases respectively, with 9 bases between them. Germline CDR1 is SGHRS and CDR2 is YFSETQ. CDR3 residues: CASSLEGGDSPLHF. CDR3 coding DNA: TGCGCCAGCAGCTTGGAGGGAGGGGATTCACCCCTCCACTTT.

This clonotype was seen a few times. The V call is TRBV12-3 or TRBV12-4, the J call TRBJ2-1, with TRBD2 matching 7 bases. The CDR3 totals 12 residues. The ends lost 4 bases at V and 6 bases at J; junction bases unmatched: 0. The CDR3 DNA reads as TGTGCCAGCAGTTGGGGGGGCAATGAGCAGTTCTTC. Protein: CASSWGGNEQFF.

Only a few counts were recorded for this clonotype. CDR3 DNA sequence: TGTGCCTGGAAGAGGGGGCGCACCACTGAAGCTTTCTTT. Protein sequence: CAWKRGRTTEAFF. The chain uses TRBV30 and TRBJ1-1; 7 nucleotides line up with TRBD1. With V trimmed by 4 bases and J by 4 bases, 6 bases remained unmatched. Germline CDR1 reads GTSNPN; CDR2 reads SVGIG (reference sequence). The CDR3 contains 13 residues.